The source of this TCR beta chain is a study of T cell responses to AZD1222 COVID-19 vaccine. Study results and limitations: Per reports, nearly half of all spike-specific TCRs target regions that are unmutated in variants.

Pooling of second doses given at about 4 or about 12 weeks was done. The CDR3 runs to 12 residues. Germline CDR1 reads SGDLS; CDR2 reads YYNGEE. This clone occurred once. The antigen remains undetermined. Sequence at one end of the junction differs from germline and may be a read error. Repertoires were generated with immunoSEQ multiplex PCR, while TCRdb's copy carries only in-frame clones and drops some. Of some 150,000 clones in the sample, 89% were seen once. The TCR sequence derives from an adult who received the AZD1222 COVID-19 vaccine. This specimen was peripheral blood, taken 28 days after the second AZD1222 dose. The rearrangement uses TRBV9 and TRBJ1-1; 7 positions agree with TRBD1. CDR3 region: CASSVEGQPRDF. CDR3 DNA: TGTGCCAGCAGCGTAGAGGGACAGCCTCGAGACTTT. Full variable domain (rest looked up from reference TRBV9 and TRBJ1-1): DSGVTQTPKHLITATGQRVTLRCSPRSGDLSVYWYQQSLDQGLQFLIQYYNGEERAKGNILERFSAQQFPDLHSELNLSSLELGDSALYFCASSVEGQPRDFGQGTRLTVV.